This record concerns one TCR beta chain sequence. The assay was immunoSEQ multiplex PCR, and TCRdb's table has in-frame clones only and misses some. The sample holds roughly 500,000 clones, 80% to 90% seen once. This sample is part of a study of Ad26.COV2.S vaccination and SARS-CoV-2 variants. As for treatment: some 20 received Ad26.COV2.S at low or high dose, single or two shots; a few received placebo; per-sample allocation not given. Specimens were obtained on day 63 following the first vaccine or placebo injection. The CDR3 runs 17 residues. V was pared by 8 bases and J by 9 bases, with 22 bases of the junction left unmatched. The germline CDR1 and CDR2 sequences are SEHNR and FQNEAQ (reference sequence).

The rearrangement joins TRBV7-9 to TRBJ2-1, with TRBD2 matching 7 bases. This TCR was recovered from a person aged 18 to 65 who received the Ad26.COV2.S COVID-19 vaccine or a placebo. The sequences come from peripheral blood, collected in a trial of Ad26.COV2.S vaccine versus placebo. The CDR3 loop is CASHPPMYWRERGEQFF. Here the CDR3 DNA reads TGTGCCAGCCACCCACCTATGTACTGGAGGGAGCGGGGTGAGCAGTTCTTC.